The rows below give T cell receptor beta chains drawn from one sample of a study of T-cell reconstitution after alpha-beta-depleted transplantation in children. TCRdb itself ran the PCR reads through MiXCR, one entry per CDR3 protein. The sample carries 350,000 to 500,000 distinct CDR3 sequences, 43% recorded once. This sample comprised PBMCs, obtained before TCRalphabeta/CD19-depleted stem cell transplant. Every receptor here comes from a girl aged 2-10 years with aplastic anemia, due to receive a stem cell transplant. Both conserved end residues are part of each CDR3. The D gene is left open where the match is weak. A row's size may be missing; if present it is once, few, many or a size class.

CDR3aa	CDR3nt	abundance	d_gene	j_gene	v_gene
CSARYAGRGETQYF	TGCAGTGCTAGATATGCCGGTAGGGGTGAGACCCAGTACTTC	-	-	TRBJ2-5	TRBV20-1
CASSYSGGARETQYF	TGTGCCAGCAGCTATAGCGGGGGGGCCCGGGAGACCCAGTACTTC	few	TRBD2	TRBJ2-5	TRBV7-3
CASSLSVGLDWHF	TGTGCCAGCAGTTTATCCGTCGGACTAGATTGGCATTTT	-	TRBD2	TRBJ2-3	TRBV28
CASSQVPGGEYEQYF	TGCGCCAGCAGCCAAGTTCCGGGGGGAGAGTACGAGCAGTACTTC	-	TRBD2	TRBJ2-7	TRBV4-1
CASSHSGDSYEQYF	TGCGCCAGCAGTCACTCCGGGGACTCCTACGAGCAGTACTTC	many	-	TRBJ2-7	TRBV4-1
CASSGSGVDEQFF	TGCGCCAGCAGTGGTTCAGGGGTGGATGAGCAGTTCTTC	-	-	TRBJ2-1	TRBV10-2
CSAPSPDHRYNEQFF	TGCAGCGCCCCTTCCCCGGACCACCGTTACAATGAGCAGTTCTTC	-	-	TRBJ2-1	TRBV29-1
CASSWLGRQDNEQYF	TGTGCCAGCAGCTGGCTAGGAAGACAGGACAACGAGCAGTACTTC	-	-	TRBJ2-7	TRBV3-1
CASSQGERLALDEQFF	TGTGCCAGCAGCCAAGGGGAGAGACTAGCGTTGGATGAGCAGTTCTTC	many	TRBD2	TRBJ2-1	TRBV4-2
CASSYSRGENTEAFF	TGTGCCAGCAGTTACTCGAGAGGGGAGAACACTGAAGCTTTCTTT	-	-	TRBJ1-1	TRBV6-5
CASGTNRGAAGQPQHF	TGTGCCAGCGGAACTAACAGGGGGGCGGCGGGTCAGCCCCAGCATTTT	many	TRBD1	TRBJ1-5	TRBV28
CASSLGDNRMNTEAFF	TGCGCCAGCAGCTTGGGGGACAACCGCATGAACACTGAAGCTTTCTTT	-	-	TRBJ1-1	TRBV5-1
CSARFSGSTYNEQFF	TGCAGTGCTAGATTTAGCGGGAGCACCTACAATGAGCAGTTCTTC	-	TRBD2	TRBJ2-1	TRBV20-1
CSASTGTGLNEQFF	TGCAGTGCTAGCACCGGGACAGGGTTAAATGAGCAGTTCTTC	-	TRBD1	TRBJ2-1	TRBV20-1
CATSIHPREPRQFF	TGTGCCACCAGCATCCATCCTAGGGAACCTAGACAGTTCTTC	many	-	TRBJ2-1	TRBV15
CSALLTSVEQFF	TGCAGTGCTCTCTTGACTTCCGTCGAGCAGTTCTTC	-	-	TRBJ2-1	TRBV20-1
CSVRRAGSNSPLHF	TGCAGCGTCCGTAGGGCGGGCTCCAATTCACCCCTCCACTTT	-	-	TRBJ1-6	TRBV29-1
CASSPDDGSSYNEQFF	TGTGCCAGCAGCCCGGATGATGGCAGCTCCTACAATGAGCAGTTCTTC	-	-	TRBJ2-1	TRBV3-1
CASSHRDQQYF	TGTGCCAGCAGCCACCGGGACCAGCAGTACTTC	few	-	TRBJ2-7	TRBV3-1
CASSWLGQGAGYTF	TGTGCCAGCAGCTGGTTGGGACAGGGGGCTGGCTACACCTTC	-	TRBD1	TRBJ1-2	TRBV5-8
CSAPPRERRSHATDTQYF	TGCAGTGCTCCCCCTAGGGAGAGAAGGTCGCACGCCACAGATACGCAGTATTTT	-	-	TRBJ2-3	TRBV20-1
CASSLRLAMNYNEQFF	TGTGCCAGCAGTTTAAGACTAGCGATGAACTACAATGAGCAGTTCTTC	few	TRBD2	TRBJ2-1	TRBV27
CASSLDTSAETQYF	TGCGCCAGCAGCCTGGACACTAGCGCCGAGACCCAGTACTTC	-	TRBD2	TRBJ2-5	TRBV5-1
CASSYVGAKNIQYF	TGTGCCAGCAGCTACGTAGGGGCCAAAAACATTCAGTACTTC	few	-	TRBJ2-4	TRBV6-5
CASSHLGLTADEQFF	TGTGCCAGCAGCCACCTCGGACTCACGGCTGATGAGCAGTTCTTC	many	-	TRBJ2-1	TRBV4-2
CSVRMASWDYEQYF	TGCAGCGTCCGAATGGCTAGCTGGGACTACGAGCAGTACTTC	-	-	TRBJ2-7	TRBV29-1
CASSFGSGGWEETQYF	TGTGCCAGCAGCTTCGGGAGCGGGGGATGGGAAGAGACCCAGTACTTC	-	TRBD2	TRBJ2-5	TRBV7-6
CSPLPWRASSYNEQFF	TGCAGTCCACTTCCTTGGCGGGCCAGCTCCTACAATGAGCAGTTCTTC	-	-	TRBJ2-1	TRBV20-1
CASSFRGTSDTQYF	TGTGCCAGCAGCTTTAGGGGGACTTCAGATACGCAGTATTTT	-	-	TRBJ2-3	TRBV5-6
CASSLWTPLISEAFF	TGTGCCAGCAGCTTGTGGACACCACTTATCTCTGAAGCTTTCTTT	many	-	TRBJ1-1	TRBV5-5
CSVEYMRNEQFF	TGCAGCGTTGAATACATGCGGAATGAGCAGTTCTTC	-	-	TRBJ2-1	TRBV29-1
CSVLLRLAGGRSNYNEQFF	TGCAGCGTTCTCCTAAGACTAGCGGGGGGTCGTTCAAATTACAATGAGCAGTTCTTC	-	TRBD2	TRBJ2-1	TRBV29-1
CASRARDEQYF	TGTGCCAGCAGGGCCCGGGACGAGCAGTACTTC	-	-	TRBJ2-7	TRBV6-5
CASRRTSGNYEQYF	TGTGCCAGCAGACGGACTAGCGGGAACTACGAGCAGTACTTC	many	TRBD2	TRBJ2-7	TRBV12-3/TRBV12-4
CSARDAPGVAGREQFF	TGCAGTGCTAGAGATGCGCCCGGGGTAGCGGGAAGGGAGCAGTTCTTC	-	TRBD2	TRBJ2-1	TRBV20-1
CASSLDSGTTDTQYF	TGTGCCAGCAGCTTAGATAGCGGGACCACAGATACGCAGTATTTT	few	TRBD2	TRBJ2-3	TRBV7-2
CASSQDPSGRATDTQYF	TGCGCCAGCAGCCAAGATCCTAGCGGGAGGGCCACAGATACGCAGTATTTT	-	TRBD2	TRBJ2-3	TRBV4-1
CASSFSRTDIPSPLHF	TGTGCCAGCAGTTTCTCCCGAACGGACATACCATCACCCCTCCACTTT	-	-	TRBJ1-6	TRBV6-2/TRBV6-3
CASSLGSGYTF	TGCGCCAGCAGCTTGGGCTCTGGCTACACCTTC	many	-	TRBJ1-2	TRBV5-1
CASSQDPGGPYNEQFF	TGTGCCAGCAGCCAAGATCCGGGGGGGCCCTACAATGAGCAGTTCTTC	-	TRBD2	TRBJ2-1	TRBV4-2
CSASEGVHAEQYF	TGCAGTGCTAGCGAGGGGGTGCACGCCGAGCAGTACTTC	-	-	TRBJ2-7	TRBV20-1
CASKSNTGELFF	TGTGCCAGCAAGTCGAACACCGGGGAGCTGTTTTTT	many	-	TRBJ2-2	TRBV12-3/TRBV12-4
CSARVGGNSDTEAFF	TGCAGTGCTAGAGTTGGGGGGAATTCCGACACTGAAGCTTTCTTT	-	-	TRBJ1-1	TRBV20-1
CARLNGTPYQPQHF	TGTGCCAGACTTAACGGGACTCCCTACCAGCCCCAGCATTTT	few	-	TRBJ1-5	TRBV6-1
CASSSTGRNEQFF	TGTGCCAGCAGCTCGACAGGGCGGAATGAGCAGTTCTTC	-	TRBD1	TRBJ2-1	TRBV7-2
CASSQPRGRFTDTQYF	TGTGCCAGCAGCCAACCCAGGGGGCGGTTCACAGATACGCAGTATTTT	many	TRBD1	TRBJ2-3	TRBV14
CASTRTGEMNTEAFF	TGTGCCAGCACCAGGACAGGGGAGATGAACACTGAAGCTTTCTTT	-	TRBD1	TRBJ1-1	TRBV28
CASSLVRTGDEQYF	TGTGCCAGCAGCTTAGTGAGGACAGGGGACGAGCAGTACTTC	-	TRBD1	TRBJ2-7	TRBV7-2
CASSLGAGGASDTQYF	TGTGCCAGCAGCTTAGGTGCAGGGGGCGCGTCAGATACGCAGTATTTT	-	TRBD1	TRBJ2-3	TRBV7-8
CASSSSDQPQHF	TGTGCCAGCAGTTCCAGCGATCAGCCCCAGCATTTT	few	-	TRBJ1-5	TRBV12-3/TRBV12-4
CASSPSLSVFNEQFF	TGTGCCAGCAGTCCCTCGCTTAGCGTGTTTAATGAGCAGTTCTTC	-	-	TRBJ2-1	TRBV27
CASSRQLADGYIQYF	TGTGCCAGCAGCCGACAACTAGCGGACGGGTACATTCAGTACTTC	-	TRBD2	TRBJ2-4	TRBV3-1
CASSQDMGGTEAFF	TGTGCCAGCAGCCAAGATATGGGGGGAACTGAAGCTTTCTTT	few	-	TRBJ1-1	TRBV3-1
CASSFSGDSSYEQYF	TGTGCCAGCAGCTTTTCTGGGGATAGCTCCTACGAGCAGTACTTC	-	-	TRBJ2-7	TRBV7-9
CASSQGTASGSGTDTQYF	TGTGCCAGCAGCCAAGGGACAGCTAGCGGGAGTGGCACAGATACGCAGTATTTT	few	TRBD2	TRBJ2-3	TRBV3-1
CASSGASGSYEQYF	TGTGCCAGCAGTGGGGCTAGCGGGAGCTACGAGCAGTACTTC	-	TRBD2	TRBJ2-7	TRBV2
CASSLADRPSGTQYF	TGTGCCAGCAGCTTAGCGGACAGGCCCTCAGGGACCCAGTACTTC	once	TRBD1	TRBJ2-5	TRBV7-8
CASSPGGGRAGNTIYF	TGTGCCAGCAGCCCCGGGGGAGGGAGAGCTGGAAACACCATATATTTT	few	-	TRBJ1-3	TRBV3-1
CSAFGQGPSSYEQYF	TGCAGTGCTTTCGGACAGGGGCCAAGCTCCTACGAGCAGTACTTC	-	TRBD1	TRBJ2-7	TRBV20-1